A selection of T cell receptor beta chains follows, all from one sample in a study of T-cell reconstitution after alpha-beta-depleted transplantation in children. TCRdb re-derived calls from the PCR reads in MiXCR, one entry per CDR3 protein. The table shows 700,000 to 950,000 distinct CDR3 sequences, with about 15% occurring only once. Source: PBMCs, mostly from graft donor cells, taken 360 days after TCRalphabeta/CD19-depleted stem cell transplant. The receptor source for this set is a male patient between 5 and 17 years old who had a stem cell transplant for acute lymphoblastic leukemia, so the T cells may come from the graft donor. Each CDR3 is given with its conserved first and last residue. The D gene is left open where the match is weak. Clone size appears in some rows only: once, few, many, or a class for an expanded clone.

V: TRBV5-5; D: TRBD1; J: TRBJ1-5; size: .; DNA: TGTGCCAGCAGCACGGGACAGATCAATCAGCCCCAGCATTTT; CDR3: CASSTGQINQPQHF
V: TRBV4-2; D: .; J: TRBJ2-3; size: .; DNA: TGTGCCAGCAGCCAAGAGGAGCGGGTCACAGATACGCAGTATTTT; CDR3: CASSQEERVTDTQYF
V: TRBV5-1; D: TRBD2; J: TRBJ2-3; size: .; DNA: TGCGCCAGCAGCTTGGGGGGAGCGGGAGGGCCGGCAGATACGCAGTATTTT; CDR3: CASSLGGAGGPADTQYF
V: TRBV20-1; D: TRBD2; J: TRBJ2-1; size: many; DNA: TGCAGTGCTCTGAAGACTAGCGGGGGGGCGGGTGAGCAGTTCTTC; CDR3: CSALKTSGGAGEQFF
V: TRBV12-3/TRBV12-4; D: .; J: TRBJ1-5; size: .; DNA: TGTGCCAGCAATGTAGACGGACCCAATCAGCCCCAGCATTTT; CDR3: CASNVDGPNQPQHF
V: TRBV7-3; D: .; J: TRBJ1-1; size: .; DNA: TGTGCCAGCAGGCGTGGGGAGAACACTGAAGCTTTCTTT; CDR3: CASRRGENTEAFF
V: TRBV4-1; D: TRBD1; J: TRBJ2-5; size: few; DNA: TGCGCCAGCAGCCCGACCCCTCCGGGACAGTTACAAGAGACCCAGTACTTC; CDR3: CASSPTPPGQLQETQYF
V: TRBV20-1; D: .; J: TRBJ2-1; size: .; DNA: TGCAGTGCTAGAGATGACGGAGGGTTTAGCTCCTACAATGAGCAGTTCTTC; CDR3: CSARDDGGFSSYNEQFF
V: TRBV5-5; D: .; J: TRBJ2-3; size: .; DNA: TGTGCCAGCAGCAAGCGAAACACAGATACGCAGTATTTT; CDR3: CASSKRNTDTQYF
V: TRBV4-1; D: TRBD2; J: TRBJ2-3; size: .; DNA: TGCGCCAGCAGGTGGGCTAGCGGGAGTCAAGATACGCAGTATTTT; CDR3: CASRWASGSQDTQYF
V: TRBV12-3/TRBV12-4; D: .; J: TRBJ2-3; size: .; DNA: TGTGCCAGCAGTTCCGATCCTAGCACAGATACGCAGTATTTT; CDR3: CASSSDPSTDTQYF
V: TRBV4-1; D: TRBD2; J: TRBJ2-7; size: .; DNA: TGCGCCAGCAGCCAGCTAGCGGGCCCCTACGAGCAGTGCTTC; CDR3: CASSQLAGPYEQCF
V: TRBV19; D: TRBD1; J: TRBJ2-7; size: .; DNA: TGTGCCAGTAGGGGACAGATGAGCTCCTACGAGCAGTACTTC; CDR3: CASRGQMSSYEQYF
V: TRBV2; D: .; J: TRBJ2-3; size: .; DNA: TGTGCCAGCAGTGAGTCGCGGGACGGCTGTTATTTT; CDR3: CASSESRDGCYF
V: TRBV27; D: TRBD2; J: TRBJ2-2; size: .; DNA: TGTGCCAGCAGTCCGCCCTCAGCGGGAAGAATTGCCGGGGAGCTGTTTTTT; CDR3: CASSPPSAGRIAGELFF
V: TRBV20-1; D: .; J: TRBJ2-1; size: .; DNA: TGCAGTGCTCCCTACGGCGGTTCCTACAATGAGCAGTTCTTC; CDR3: CSAPYGGSYNEQFF
V: TRBV7-2; D: .; J: TRBJ2-5; size: .; DNA: TGTGCCAGCAGCTGGGGTTATGGACCCCGGAAAACCCAGTACTTC; CDR3: CASSWGYGPRKTQYF
V: TRBV20-1; D: TRBD2; J: TRBJ2-7; size: few; DNA: TGCAGTGCTACGGGCAGGGCCGGGACTAGCGGGTCCTACGAGCAGTACTTC; CDR3: CSATGRAGTSGSYEQYF
V: TRBV5-1; D: .; J: TRBJ1-5; size: .; DNA: TGCGCCAGCAGCTTCTGGCCCCTCGGCAATCAGCCCCAGCATTTT; CDR3: CASSFWPLGNQPQHF
V: TRBV5-1; D: .; J: TRBJ2-5; size: few; DNA: TGCGCCAGCAGCTCGGCAGCAGAGACCCAGTACTTC; CDR3: CASSSAAETQYF
V: TRBV28; D: .; J: TRBJ1-4; size: .; DNA: TGTGCCAGCAGCCCAACGGCGGGAGGAAGGGCGGAAAAACTGTTTTTT; CDR3: CASSPTAGGRAEKLFF
V: TRBV7-8; D: TRBD1; J: TRBJ1-5; size: few; DNA: TGTGCCAGCAGCTTAGGACAGGGTCAGATTAATCAGCCCCAGCATTTT; CDR3: CASSLGQGQINQPQHF
V: TRBV12-3/TRBV12-4; D: TRBD1; J: TRBJ1-1; size: .; DNA: TGTGCCAGCAGGGACAGGGGGAGAACTGAAGCTTTCTTT; CDR3: CASRDRGRTEAFF
V: TRBV6-5; D: .; J: TRBJ2-5; size: .; DNA: TGTGCCAGCAGTTACCAGCAGGGGATTTCATACTTC; CDR3: CASSYQQGISYF
V: TRBV5-1; D: TRBD2; J: TRBJ2-1; size: few; DNA: TGCGCCAGCAGCTTGAAGTCTAGCGGTCTGGCGACCTCCTACAATGAGCAGTTCTTC; CDR3: CASSLKSSGLATSYNEQFF
V: TRBV12-3/TRBV12-4; D: .; J: TRBJ2-1; size: many; DNA: TGTGCCAGCACTTTTTTCCGGTCTGAGCAGTTCTTC; CDR3: CASTFFRSEQFF
V: TRBV5-1; D: .; J: TRBJ2-2; size: .; DNA: TGCGCCACTACACCCCGGGTAACGAACACCGGGGAGCTGTTTTTT; CDR3: CATTPRVTNTGELFF
V: TRBV5-1; D: .; J: TRBJ2-3; size: many; DNA: TGCGCCAGCAGCTTCCGCTCAGATACGCAGTATTTT; CDR3: CASSFRSDTQYF
V: TRBV10-1; D: TRBD2; J: TRBJ2-1; size: .; DNA: TGCGCCAGCAGTGCAGCGGGGGACTACAATGAGCAGTTCTTC; CDR3: CASSAAGDYNEQFF
V: TRBV9; D: .; J: TRBJ2-1; size: .; DNA: TGTGCCAGCAGCGTCCCGACAGAGTACAATGAGCAGTTCTTC; CDR3: CASSVPTEYNEQFF
V: TRBV2; D: TRBD1; J: TRBJ2-6; size: .; DNA: TGTGCCAGCAACAGACAGGGGGCTGGGGCCAACGTCCTGACTTTC; CDR3: CASNRQGAGANVLTF